This is a list of T cell receptor beta chains from one sample in a study of CD8 T cells in Susac syndrome. TCRdb analysed the immunoSEQ multiplex PCR reads with MiXCR anew, one entry per CDR3 protein. The sample yields some 99,000 distinct CDR3 sequences, about 95% seen once. The source material was CD4+ T cells from PBMCs. These receptors were obtained from a human donor in good health. The CDR3 runs from the conserved cysteine through the conserved F or W. The D gene is left open where the match is weak. The size of a clone is reported for some rows only, either as once, few or many, or as a class for expanded clones.

abundance	len	v_gene	d_gene	j_gene	CDR3aa	CDR3nt
.	13	TRBV6-2/TRBV6-3	.	TRBJ2-7	CASSYSRTHEQYF	TGTGCCAGCAGTTACTCAAGAACCCACGAGCAGTACTTC
.	13	TRBV3-1	.	TRBJ2-1	CASSQIGPNEQFF	TGTGCCAGCAGCCAAATCGGGCCCAATGAGCAGTTCTTC
.	14	TRBV28	.	TRBJ1-1	CASSLRQQNTEAFF	TGTGCCAGCAGTTTAAGGCAGCAAAACACTGAAGCTTTCTTT
once	13	TRBV12-3/TRBV12-4	TRBD2	TRBJ2-2	CASTLAGGLPPFF	TGTGCCAGCACCTTAGCGGGAGGGCTTCCGCCGTTTTTT
.	13	TRBV28	.	TRBJ2-7	CASSLIGRGEQYF	TGTGCCAGCAGTTTAATCGGCCGGGGCGAGCAGTACTTC
.	13	TRBV7-2	.	TRBJ1-4	CASSSGSGEKLFF	TGTGCCAGCAGCTCTGGGTCCGGGGAAAAACTGTTTTTT
.	14	TRBV29-1	.	TRBJ2-6	CSVMGSSGANVLTF	TGCAGCGTTATGGGGTCCTCTGGGGCCAACGTCCTGACTTTC
.	15	TRBV3-1	.	TRBJ1-5	CASSQDGRRNQPQHF	TGTGCCAGCAGCCAAGATGGGAGGCGCAATCAGCCCCAGCATTTT
.	14	TRBV9	.	TRBJ2-3	CASSVGWDTDTQYF	TGTGCCAGCAGCGTAGGGTGGGACACAGATACGCAGTATTTT
.	13	TRBV20-1	TRBD1	TRBJ2-7	CSAPGTGGHEQYF	TGCAGTGCTCCCGGGACAGGGGGCCACGAGCAGTACTTC
.	15	TRBV27	TRBD2	TRBJ2-7	CASSPPAGGSHEQYF	TGTGCCAGCAGTCCCCCAGCGGGAGGGTCCCACGAGCAGTACTTC
.	14	TRBV6-5	.	TRBJ1-2	CASSPGTSDYGYTF	TGTGCCAGCAGCCCCGGGACATCTGACTATGGCTACACCTTC
.	10	TRBV20-1	.	TRBJ1-5	CSAGEQPQHF	TGCAGTGCAGGGGAACAGCCCCAGCATTTT
.	16	TRBV7-3	.	TRBJ2-2	CASSLKGGAHTGELFF	TGTGCCAGCAGCTTAAAAGGGGGAGCCCACACCGGGGAGCTGTTTTTT
.	14	TRBV28	.	TRBJ2-2	CASSFRTGASELFF	TGTGCCAGCAGTTTCAGAACGGGGGCAAGTGAACTGTTTTTT
.	14	TRBV19	TRBD1	TRBJ2-7	CASSINRGRNEQYF	TGTGCCAGTAGTATCAACAGGGGAAGGAACGAGCAGTACTTC
.	16	TRBV5-4	.	TRBJ2-3	CASSVPQGGNTDTQYF	TGTGCCAGCAGCGTTCCACAGGGGGGGAACACAGATACGCAGTATTTT
.	15	TRBV4-2	.	TRBJ2-5	CASSQGVQGLETQYF	TGTGCCAGCAGCCAAGGAGTTCAGGGACTGGAGACCCAGTACTTC
.	15	TRBV20-1	.	TRBJ2-7	CSARESPTADTKQYF	TGCAGTGCTAGAGAATCGCCAACAGCCGATACGAAGCAGTACTTC
.	11	TRBV12-3/TRBV12-4	.	TRBJ2-7	CASSSYYEQYF	TGTGCCAGCAGTTCCTACTACGAGCAGTACTTC
.	12	TRBV24-1	.	TRBJ2-5	CATSGSTGTQYF	TGTGCCACCTCCGGGAGCACGGGGACCCAGTACTTC
once	13	TRBV20-1	TRBD1	TRBJ2-5	CSAARGHGETQYF	TGCAGTGCTGCCAGGGGGCATGGAGAGACCCAGTACTTC
.	15	TRBV5-1	.	TRBJ2-2	CASSLEPANTGELFF	TGCGCCAGCAGCTTGGAGCCAGCGAACACCGGGGAGCTGTTTTTT
.	16	TRBV12-3/TRBV12-4	TRBD2	TRBJ2-7	CASSLLAGEPAGAQYF	TGTGCCAGCAGTTTACTCGCGGGAGAGCCGGCTGGGGCACAGTACTTC
once	11	TRBV12-5	.	TRBJ2-5	CASGLLETQYF	TGTGCTAGTGGTTTGTTGGAGACCCAGTACTTC
.	15	TRBV6-5	.	TRBJ2-6	CASGGTASGANVLTF	TGTGCCAGCGGCGGGACAGCCTCTGGGGCCAACGTCCTGACTTTC
.	15	TRBV4-2	.	TRBJ2-2	CASSQAARDTGELFF	TGTGCCAGCAGCCAAGCAGCCCGGGACACCGGGGAGCTGTTTTTT
.	10	TRBV29-1	TRBD1	TRBJ1-1	CSGGTDEAFF	TGCAGCGGGGGGACAGACGAAGCTTTCTTT
.	15	TRBV12-3/TRBV12-4	.	TRBJ1-6	CASSPLWTANSPLHF	TGTGCCAGCAGTCCCCTTTGGACAGCGAATTCACCCCTCCACTTT
.	17	TRBV27	.	TRBJ2-6	CASSSRALDSGANVLTF	TGTGCCAGCAGTAGCAGGGCGTTAGATTCTGGGGCCAACGTCCTGACTTTC
.	14	TRBV9	.	TRBJ2-5	CASSVGAPQETQYF	TGTGCCAGCAGCGTCGGTGCGCCCCAAGAGACCCAGTACTTC
.	15	TRBV6-6	TRBD2	TRBJ2-1	CASRTPSGNHNEQFF	TGTGCCAGCAGAACTCCTAGCGGGAACCACAATGAGCAGTTCTTC
.	14	TRBV5-1	.	TRBJ2-5	CASSLADQMETQYF	TGCGCCAGCAGCTTGGCCGACCAGATGGAGACCCAGTACTTC
once	14	TRBV6-1	.	TRBJ2-2	CASSEQALTGELFF	TGTGCCAGCAGTGAACAGGCCCTCACCGGGGAGCTGTTTTTT
.	15	TRBV9	.	TRBJ2-2	CASSVGGDYTGELFF	TGTGCCAGCAGCGTAGGAGGGGACTACACCGGGGAGCTGTTTTTT
.	16	TRBV5-6	.	TRBJ1-4	CASSLGRSNLNEKLFF	TGTGCCAGCAGCTTGGGCAGGTCCAATCTTAATGAAAAACTGTTTTTT
.	14	TRBV7-9	.	TRBJ1-4	CASSFPLTRAELFF	TGTGCCAGCAGCTTTCCACTGACTAGAGCGGAACTGTTTTTT
.	13	TRBV12-3/TRBV12-4	.	TRBJ1-1	CASSFTAYTEAFF	TGTGCCAGCAGTTTTACGGCTTACACTGAAGCTTTCTTT
.	14	TRBV19	TRBD1	TRBJ2-2	CASTGQTNTGELFF	TGTGCCAGTACGGGACAGACGAACACCGGGGAGCTGTTTTTT
.	13	TRBV9	TRBD2	TRBJ2-7	CASSTGLDREQYF	TGTGCCAGCTCCACGGGACTAGATCGCGAGCAGTACTTC
.	14	TRBV9	TRBD1	TRBJ2-7	CASSPRDRSYEQYF	TGTGCCAGCAGCCCTCGGGACAGGAGCTACGAGCAGTACTTC
.	16	TRBV28	.	TRBJ1-5	CASSGTAGGSNQPQHF	TGTGCCAGCAGCGGTACGGCCGGAGGGAGCAATCAGCCCCAGCATTTT
.	14	TRBV20-1	.	TRBJ1-5	CSASAGGGNQPQHF	TGCAGTGCTAGTGCGGGGGGGGGCAACCAGCCCCAGCATTTT
.	13	TRBV2	.	TRBJ2-2	CASFGNLGGELFF	TGTGCCAGCTTTGGCAATCTCGGCGGGGAGCTGTTTTTT
.	14	TRBV19	.	TRBJ1-5	CASSIPGSNQPQHF	TGTGCCAGTAGTATTCCGGGGAGCAATCAGCCCCAGCATTTT
.	15	TRBV7-3	.	TRBJ2-7	CASSPRRDKTYEQYF	TGTGCCAGCAGCCCCCGACGGGACAAGACCTACGAGCAGTACTTC
.	15	TRBV20-1	TRBD2	TRBJ2-7	CSASLPGGAYYEQYF	TGCAGTGCTAGTTTGCCGGGAGGAGCGTACTACGAGCAGTACTTC
.	15	TRBV2	.	TRBJ1-1	CASSEEGQANTEAFF	TGTGCCAGCAGTGAAGAGGGCCAGGCAAACACTGAAGCTTTCTTT
.	14	TRBV4-3	.	TRBJ2-4	CASSLDIAKNIQYF	TGCGCCAGCAGCCTAGACATAGCCAAAAACATTCAGTACTTC